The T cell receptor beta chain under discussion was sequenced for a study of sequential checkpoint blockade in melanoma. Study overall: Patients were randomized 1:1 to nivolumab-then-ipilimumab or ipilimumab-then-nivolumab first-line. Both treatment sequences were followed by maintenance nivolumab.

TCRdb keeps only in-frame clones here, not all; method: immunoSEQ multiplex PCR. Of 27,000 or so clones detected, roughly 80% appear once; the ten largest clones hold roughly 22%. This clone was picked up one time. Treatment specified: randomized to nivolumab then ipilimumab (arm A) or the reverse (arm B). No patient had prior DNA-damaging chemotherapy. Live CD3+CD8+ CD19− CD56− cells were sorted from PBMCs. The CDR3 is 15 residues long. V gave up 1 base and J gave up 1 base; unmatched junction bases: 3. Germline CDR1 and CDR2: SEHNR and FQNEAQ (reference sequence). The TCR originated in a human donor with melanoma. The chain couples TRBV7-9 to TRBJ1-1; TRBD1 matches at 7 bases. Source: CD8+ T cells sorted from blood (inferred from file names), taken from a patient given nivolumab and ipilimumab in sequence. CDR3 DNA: TGTGCCAGCAGCTTAGAGGGGGCCGGGAACACTGAAGCTTTCTTT. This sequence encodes CASSLEGAGNTEAFF.